This TCR beta chain was captured by sequencing in a study of T cell responses to AZD1222 COVID-19 vaccine. Clones were read by immunoSEQ multiplex PCR, and TCRdb kept only the in-frame ones, dropping some. The repertoire holds approximately 140,000 clones, approximately 90% seen once, with roughly 16% in the top ten. Germline loops: CDR1 KGHSH, CDR2 LQKENI. This CDR3 has 15 residues. Trimming stripped 0 bases from V and 2 bases from J, with 8 bases between. The sample here was peripheral blood, taken on day 0 of AZD1222 vaccination. The chain couples TRBV18 to TRBJ1-5; the D gene is possibly TRBD1 (5 bases). This clonotype was obtained from an adult in good health. The CDR3 loop reads CASSPPGGGNQPQHF. The CDR3 coding sequence is TGTGCCAGCTCACCACCGGGAGGGGGCAATCAGCCCCAGCATTTT.